This is a list of T cell receptor beta chains from one sample in a study of blood T cell repertoires in COVID-19. Assay used: immunoSEQ multiplex PCR; TCRdb lists only in-frame clones, some missing. The sample has 310,000 or so clones; 87% are singletons. Sample: PBMCs or T cells enriched from blood (not recorded which). Source of these receptors: a woman aged 25 to 39 who had recovered from COVID-19. Each CDR3 is given with its conserved first and last residue. D genes are given only for firm matches. The size entry is marked missing in some rows and otherwise reads once, few, many or a size class.

>once|TRBD1|TRBJ1-5|TRBV19
CASSTTGGRQPQHF
TGTGCCAGTAGTACTACAGGGGGCCGGCAGCCCCAGCATTTT
>.|TRBD1|TRBJ1-2|TRBV25-1
CASSEWGQGLSYGYTF
TGTGCCAGCAGTGAATGGGGACAGGGGCTGAGCTATGGCTACACCTTC
>.|TRBD1|TRBJ1-1|TRBV4-2
CASSPTDRVRTEAFF
TGTGCCAGCAGCCCTACGGACAGGGTGAGGACTGAAGCTTTCTTT
>.|.|TRBJ1-5|TRBV2
CASRDTGTRYQPQHF
TGTGCCAGCAGGGACACAGGGACCCGCTATCAGCCCCAGCATTTT
>.|.|TRBJ2-7|TRBV4-1
CASSATSRQGSYEQYF
TGCGCCAGCAGCGCTACTAGCAGGCAGGGCAGTTACGAGCAGTACTTC
>.|TRBD2|TRBJ2-7|TRBV7-2
CASSLVGTSEYEQYF
TGTGCCAGCAGCTTAGTAGGGACTAGCGAGTACGAGCAGTACTTC
>.|TRBD1|TRBJ2-2|TRBV2
CASSGQGSGELFF
TGTGCCAGCAGTGGACAGGGGTCCGGGGAGCTGTTTTTT
>.|.|TRBJ2-7|TRBV3-1/TRBV3-2
CASSQVPDGTYEQYF
TGTGCCAGCAGCCAAGTTCCGGACGGGACCTACGAGCAGTACTTC
>.|.|TRBJ1-4|TRBV18
CASSPLGTLNEKLFF
TGTGCCAGCTCACCACTTGGGACTTTAAATGAAAAACTGTTTTTT
>.|.|TRBJ1-1|TRBV20-1
CSASSGIRMNTEAFF
TGCAGTGCTAGTTCGGGGATCCGCATGAACACTGAAGCTTTCTTT
>.|.|TRBJ2-5|TRBV5-4
CASSLEGVQETQYF
TGTGCCAGCAGCTTGGAAGGGGTCCAAGAGACCCAGTACTTC
>.|.|TRBJ2-7|TRBV7-8
CASSLDPGTYEQYF
TGTGCCAGCAGCTTAGATCCGGGGACCTACGAGCAGTACTTC
>.|.|TRBJ1-2|TRBV7-8
CASSLGGNYGYTF
TGTGCCAGCAGCTTAGGAGGGAACTATGGCTACACCTTC
>.|.|TRBJ2-3|TRBV4-1
CASSLPSTTDTQYF
TGCGCCAGCAGCCTGCCGTCTACCACAGATACGCAGTATTTT
>.|.|TRBJ1-1|TRBV30
CAWSSGMNTEAFF
TGTGCCTGGTCTTCAGGGATGAACACTGAAGCTTTCTTT
>.|TRBD1|TRBJ1-4|TRBV6-2/TRBV6-3
CASSYSFRIRTGEEGNEKLFF
TGTGCCAGCAGTTACTCGTTCCGTATTCGGACAGGGGAGGAGGGTAATGAAAAACTGTTTTTT
>.|TRBD2|TRBJ2-5|TRBV9
CASSVGVAGGPETQYF
TGTGCCAGCAGCGTAGGGGTAGCGGGGGGGCCAGAGACCCAGTACTTC
>.|.|TRBJ2-1|TRBV10-3
CAISVGGDNEQFF
TGTGCCATCAGTGTTGGGGGCGACAATGAGCAGTTCTTC
>once|.|TRBJ1-1|TRBV5-6
CASSTTTFGTEAFF
TGTGCCAGCAGCACGACAACTTTTGGCACTGAAGCTTTCTTT
>.|.|TRBJ1-4|TRBV25-1
CASGSWGEKLFF
TGTGCCAGCGGGAGTTGGGGAGAAAAACTGTTTTTT
>.|.|TRBJ2-3|TRBV15
CATRRGQGVRDTQYF
TGTGCCACCCGGCGGGGCCAGGGGGTGAGAGATACGCAGTATTTT
>.|.|TRBJ2-5|TRBV7-2
CASNDRGFQETQYF
TGTGCCAGCAACGATCGGGGATTCCAAGAGACCCAGTACTTC
>.|.|TRBJ1-2|TRBV5-6
CASSYRLNRTNYGYTF
TGTGCCAGCAGCTACCGACTGAATAGGACTAACTATGGCTACACCTTC
>.|TRBD1|TRBJ1-5|TRBV7-2
CASSPGTGLRPQHF
TGTGCCAGCAGCCCCGGGACAGGCCTGAGGCCCCAGCATTTT
>.|.|TRBJ1-1|TRBV11-3
CASSLGGVATEAFF
TGTGCCAGCAGCTTAGGTGGTGTAGCAACTGAAGCTTTCTTT
>.|TRBD2|TRBJ2-4|TRBV3-1/TRBV3-2
CASSHSSPGGNIQYF
TGTGCCAGCAGCCATAGTTCCCCGGGAGGAAACATTCAGTACTTC
>once|.|TRBJ1-5|TRBV28
CASSPRGGMGMNQPQHF
TGTGCCAGCAGCCCCCGCGGAGGGATGGGAATGAATCAGCCCCAGCATTTT
>few|.|TRBJ1-6|TRBV4-2
CASSQQNPPLHF
TGTGCCAGCAGCCAACAAAATCCACCCCTCCACTTT
>.|TRBD2|TRBJ2-7|TRBV10-2
CASSEGRGGSYEQYF
TGCGCCAGCAGTGAGGGGCGGGGGGGCTCCTACGAGCAGTACTTC
>few|.|TRBJ1-2|TRBV27
CASSATGPFVGYTF
TGTGCCAGCAGTGCCACAGGACCCTTCGTGGGCTACACCTTC
>.|.|TRBJ1-4|TRBV19
CASRPGPAGEKLFF
TGTGCCAGTAGGCCAGGACCAGCGGGGGAAAAACTGTTTTTT
>.|.|TRBJ1-1|TRBV6-2/TRBV6-3
CASSYHSTGNTEAFF
TGTGCCAGCAGTTACCACTCGACAGGGAACACTGAAGCTTTCTTT
>.|.|TRBJ2-2|TRBV5-1
CASSLVGPGMNTGELFF
TGCGCCAGCAGCTTGGTAGGGCCAGGGATGAACACCGGGGAGCTGTTTTTT
>.|.|TRBJ1-2|TRBV14
CASSYASTDSGYTF
TGTGCCAGCAGTTACGCATCGACGGACAGTGGCTACACCTTC
>.|.|TRBJ2-7|TRBV11-2
CASSLESLVGSRVTYEQYF
TGTGCCAGCAGCTTGGAGTCACTCGTCGGATCCCGGGTAACCTACGAGCAGTACTTC
>.|TRBD1|TRBJ1-1|TRBV19
CASSPQGVTEAFF
TGTGCCAGTAGTCCACAGGGGGTCACTGAAGCTTTCTTT
>.|TRBD1|TRBJ1-5|TRBV7-6
CASSLGAIRGRQPQHF
TGTGCCAGCAGCTTAGGGGCGATCAGGGGGCGACAGCCCCAGCATTTT
>.|.|TRBJ2-1|TRBV5-1
CASSLAGGVNEQFF
TGCGCCAGCAGCTTGGCGGGTGGAGTCAATGAGCAGTTCTTC
>.|.|TRBJ2-5|TRBV5-1
CASSLEAGGYETQYF
TGCGCCAGCAGCTTGGAGGCAGGGGGGTATGAGACCCAGTACTTC
>.|.|TRBJ2-2|TRBV19
CASRNEDTGELFF
TGTGCCAGTAGAAACGAGGACACCGGGGAGCTGTTTTTT
>.|TRBD1|TRBJ2-2|TRBV19
CASSIGTGNTGELFF
TGTGCCAGTAGTATCGGGACAGGAAACACCGGGGAGCTGTTTTTT
>.|.|TRBJ2-5|TRBV6-5
CASSRRDNQETQYF
TGTGCCAGCAGCCGCCGGGACAACCAAGAGACCCAGTACTTC
>.|TRBD2|TRBJ2-1|TRBV7-9
CASSRSGGTYNEQFF
TGTGCCAGCAGCCGGAGCGGGGGGACTTACAATGAGCAGTTCTTC
>.|.|TRBJ1-3|TRBV12-3/TRBV12-4
CASSRGNTIYF
TGTGCCAGCAGCCGTGGAAACACCATATATTTT
>.|TRBD2|TRBJ2-3|TRBV7-6
CASSFGGAGTDTQYF
TGTGCCAGCAGCTTCGGGGGGGCCGGCACAGATACGCAGTATTTT
>once|TRBD2|TRBJ2-6|TRBV9
CASSSRGVLAGGPGANVLTF
TGTGCCAGCAGCTCCCGCGGGGTGCTAGCGGGGGGGCCCGGGGCCAACGTCCTGACTTTC
>.|TRBD1|TRBJ1-5|TRBV10-3
CASRQGLEGNQPQHF
TGTGCCAGCAGACAGGGGCTTGAGGGTAATCAGCCCCAGCATTTT
>.|.|TRBJ1-1|TRBV19
CASSILGQGNTEAFF
TGTGCCAGTAGTATTTTGGGGCAAGGGAACACTGAAGCTTTCTTT
>.|TRBD1|TRBJ1-5|TRBV19
CASNGDRASNQPQHF
TGTGCCAGCAATGGGGACAGGGCGAGCAATCAGCCCCAGCATTTT
>.|.|TRBJ2-2|TRBV2
CASSGGGFGRTTGELFF
TGTGCCAGCAGTGGAGGGGGGTTCGGGAGGACCACCGGGGAGCTGTTTTTT
>.|.|TRBJ2-7|TRBV10-3
CAISDYPEGEQYF
TGTGCCATCAGTGACTACCCCGAGGGCGAGCAGTACTTC
>.|TRBD2|TRBJ2-1|TRBV10-3
CAISEAGFEQFF
TGTGCCATCAGTGAAGCGGGGTTCGAGCAGTTCTTC
>.|TRBD1|TRBJ1-2|TRBV5-4
CASTNPQGDGYTF
TGTGCCAGCACCAACCCGCAGGGGGACGGCTACACCTTC
>.|.|TRBJ1-5|TRBV19
CASSSRGAGFEPQHF
TGTGCCAGCTCCTCTAGGGGTGCTGGGTTTGAGCCCCAGCATTTT